The rows below give T cell receptor beta chains drawn from one sample of a study of breast tumors, draining lymph nodes, adjacent tissues. One entry per CDR3 protein results from TCRdb running MiXCR on the multiplex PCR reads. Of over 20,000 distinct CDR3 sequences listed, around 25% are singletons. The specimen was breast tumor tissue. Every receptor here comes from a female donor with breast cancer. Some clones in this sample may be carry-over from other donors' samples. The CDR3 runs from the conserved cysteine through the conserved F or W. A D gene is named only where the DNA matches it firmly. For some rows the clone size is stated as once, few or many, or as a class when expanded; others skip it.

clone_size j_call v_call d_call cdr3_nt cdr3_aa
many TRBJ1-2 TRBV4-1 . TGCGCCAGCAGTCCGACAGGCAACCCATTTGGTGGCTACACCTTC CASSPTGNPFGGYTF
many TRBJ1-2 TRBV15 TRBD1 TGTGCCACCAGCAGATACCGGAACGTTCGGGACAGGGGGCGAAACTATGGCTACACCTTC CATSRYRNVRDRGRNYGYTF
many TRBJ2-1 TRBV6-2/TRBV6-3 . TGTGCCAGCACTTTACTAGCATGGGACAATGAGCAGTTCTTC CASTLLAWDNEQFF
few TRBJ1-1 TRBV24-1 . TGTGCCACCCGAGGTGGGGGGCAACTGCAGGCTTTCTTT CATRGGGQLQAFF
many TRBJ1-4 TRBV5-1 . TGCGCCAGCAGCTTGGGTGACAGTACTTCCGAAAAACTGTTTTTT CASSLGDSTSEKLFF
. TRBJ2-7 TRBV5-1 . TGCGCCAGCAGCTTGGGGGGGGGCTGGGCTAGCGGCGCCTATGAGCAGTACTTC CASSLGGGWASGAYEQYF
many TRBJ2-2 TRBV6-4 TRBD1 TGTGCCAGCAGTGTAATTGGAGGACAGGGTGACACCGGGGAGCTGTTTTTT CASSVIGGQGDTGELFF
many TRBJ2-3 TRBV3-1 . TGTGCCAGCAGCCGTTCGAATGAATACACAGATACGCAGTATTTT CASSRSNEYTDTQYF
many TRBJ1-2 TRBV20-1 . TGCAGTGCTTTTGTTAACTATGGCTACACCTTC CSAFVNYGYTF
many TRBJ2-7 TRBV2 . TGTGCCAGCAGTGGGGCGGGGCTTCGATCCTACGAGCAGTACTTC CASSGAGLRSYEQYF
many TRBJ2-3 TRBV6-1 . TGTGCCAGCAGAAAGGCCCCGCTAGTCGGGCAGTATTTT CASRKAPLVGQYF
many TRBJ2-2 TRBV5-1 . TGCGCCAGCATGGGACCGTTGTCAAGCGGGGAGCTGTTTTTT CASMGPLSSGELFF
medium-sized TRBJ2-2 TRBV9 . TGTGCCAGCAGCGGGGACACCGGGGAGCTGTTTTTT CASSGDTGELFF
many TRBJ2-3 TRBV29-1 TRBD2 TGCAGCGCCCGGCGGGAGTGGGGCACAGATACGCAGTATTTT CSARREWGTDTQYF
medium-sized TRBJ2-1 TRBV20-1 . TGCAGTGCCGTACCCGGGAGTTGGAGGGACAATGAGCAGTTCTTC CSAVPGSWRDNEQFF
many TRBJ2-1 TRBV7-2 . TGTGCCAGCAGCTTACAGGGGGGGTTCGATGAGCAGTTCTTC CASSLQGGFDEQFF
. TRBJ1-6 TRBV6-5 TRBD1 TGTGCCAGCAGCAGGACAGGGGGCAACTCACCCCTCCACTTT CASSRTGGNSPLHF
. TRBJ2-7 TRBV20-1 . TGCAGTGCTGAGGGAGGAGGATTGACCGAGCAGTACTTC CSAEGGGLTEQYF
few TRBJ2-1 TRBV18 . TGTGCCAGCTCACCAAGGGTGCAGGGGTACAATGAGCAGTTCTTC CASSPRVQGYNEQFF
many TRBJ2-3 TRBV11-2 TRBD2 TGTGCCAGCAGCTTAGGGACTAGCGCCACAGATACGCAGTATTTT CASSLGTSATDTQYF
. TRBJ2-7 TRBV7-3 . TGTGCCAGCAGCTTGAGTGGTGTAGCCCCCTACGAGCAGTACTTC CASSLSGVAPYEQYF
many TRBJ2-7 TRBV7-2 . TGTGCCAGCAGCCAGGGACCGACGACCTACGAGCAGTACTTC CASSQGPTTYEQYF
many TRBJ2-2 TRBV5-1 . TGCGCCAGCAGCTTGGCGTCGAGGCGGGGCACCGGGGAGCTGTTTTTT CASSLASRRGTGELFF
hyperexpanded TRBJ2-5 TRBV4-1 . TGCGCCAGCAGCCAAGATCGAGACCTATCTCTAGAGACCCAGTACTTC CASSQDRDLSLETQYF
many TRBJ2-5 TRBV5-4 . TGTGCCAGCAGCCGACCCCCAGGGACCCAGTACTTC CASSRPPGTQYF
many TRBJ1-6 TRBV12-3/TRBV12-4 . TGTGCCAGCAGTTTAGCCCACAATTCACCCCTCCACTTT CASSLAHNSPLHF
many TRBJ2-7 TRBV20-1 . TGCAGTGCTTCCACGGGAGGGGGCGGGTACGAGCAGTACTTC CSASTGGGGYEQYF
many TRBJ2-6 TRBV7-8 . TGTGCCAGCAGCTTATTTACAGTACTTAGCTCTGGGGCCAACGTCCTGACTTTC CASSLFTVLSSGANVLTF
. TRBJ1-1 TRBV19 . TGTGCCAGTAGTATAGTCCGGGGGACTGAAGCTTTCTTT CASSIVRGTEAFF
many TRBJ1-5 TRBV5-1 . TGCGCCAGCAGAACAGATAGCAATCAGCCCCAGCATTTT CASRTDSNQPQHF
many TRBJ2-2 TRBV5-1 . TGCGCCAGCAGCTTGGTGTTGGACGGGGAGCTGTTTTTT CASSLVLDGELFF
. TRBJ1-1 TRBV3-1 . TGTGCCAGCAGGGCCACAGGGCTCCCTGAAGCTTTCTTT CASRATGLPEAFF
many TRBJ1-2 TRBV6-1 . TGTGCCAGCAGGAAGACACCCGAGCCAATCTACACCTTC CASRKTPEPIYTF
many TRBJ2-7 TRBV29-1 . TGCAGCATTGCCACCGGGACCGCCGCCTTGGTTGGGCAGTACTTC CSIATGTAALVGQYF
many TRBJ2-7 TRBV28 . TGTGCCAGCAGTTCATACGGGACCCCCTACGAGCAGTACTTC CASSSYGTPYEQYF
many TRBJ1-2 TRBV28 TRBD1 TGTGCCAGCAGAGCGGGACAGATTAAGGGCTACACCTTC CASRAGQIKGYTF
medium-sized TRBJ2-7 TRBV6-5 . TGTGCCAGCAGCAGGGATTACGAGCAGTACTTC CASSRDYEQYF
many TRBJ2-7 TRBV6-5 TRBD1 TGTGCCAGCAGCACCGCGGGACAGGGAACCTACGAGCAGTACTTC CASSTAGQGTYEQYF
many TRBJ2-5 TRBV5-1 TRBD1 TGCGCCAGCAGCTTGAGGGACAGGGGGCGAGAGACCCAGTACTTC CASSLRDRGRETQYF
few TRBJ1-1 TRBV20-1 TRBD1 TGCAGTGCTCTCAGGGGGGGGTGGGCTGAAGCTTTCTTT CSALRGGWAEAFF
many TRBJ1-4 TRBV7-9 . TGTGCCAGCAGCTTATCGGGCAGGGGAAGCGAAAAACTGTTTTTT CASSLSGRGSEKLFF
. TRBJ1-5 TRBV12-3/TRBV12-4 TRBD1 TGTGCCAGCAGCCCTGGACAGGGTTGGTCTCCCCGTCAGCCCCAGCATTTT CASSPGQGWSPRQPQHF
many TRBJ2-3 TRBV6-6 TRBD2 TGTGCCAGCAGTTCCGGGACTAGCGGTAGCACAGATACGCAGTATTTT CASSSGTSGSTDTQYF
many TRBJ2-7 TRBV19 TRBD2 TGTGCCAGTAGTACCTCTAGCGGTTCTTACGAGCAGTACTTC CASSTSSGSYEQYF
many TRBJ2-5 TRBV10-3 TRBD2 TGTGCCATCAAAACCGGGACTAGCGGGAGAGGGGGGGAGACCCAGTACTTC CAIKTGTSGRGGETQYF
many TRBJ2-7 TRBV30 . TGTGCCTGGAGTGATCCGACCGGAGGGTACGAGCAGTACTTC CAWSDPTGGYEQYF
many TRBJ2-5 TRBV7-8 TRBD2 TGTGCCAGCAGCCGTCTGGGGAGGGACCTCTGGGCCAAAGAGACCCAGTACTTC CASSRLGRDLWAKETQYF